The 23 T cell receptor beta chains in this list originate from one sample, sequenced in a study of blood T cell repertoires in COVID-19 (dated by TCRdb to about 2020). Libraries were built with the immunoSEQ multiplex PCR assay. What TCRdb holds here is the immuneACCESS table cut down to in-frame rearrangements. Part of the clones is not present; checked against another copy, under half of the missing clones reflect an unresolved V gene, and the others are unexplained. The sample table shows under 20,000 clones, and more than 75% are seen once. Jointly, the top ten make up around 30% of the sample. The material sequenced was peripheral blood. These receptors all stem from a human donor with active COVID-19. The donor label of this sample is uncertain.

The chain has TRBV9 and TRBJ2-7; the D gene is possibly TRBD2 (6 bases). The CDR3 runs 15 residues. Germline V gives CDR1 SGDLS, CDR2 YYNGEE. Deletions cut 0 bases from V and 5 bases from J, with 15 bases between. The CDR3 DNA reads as TGTGCCAGCAGCGTAGAAGTCGGAGGGGACCACGAGCAGTACTTC. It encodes CASSVEVGGDHEQYF.

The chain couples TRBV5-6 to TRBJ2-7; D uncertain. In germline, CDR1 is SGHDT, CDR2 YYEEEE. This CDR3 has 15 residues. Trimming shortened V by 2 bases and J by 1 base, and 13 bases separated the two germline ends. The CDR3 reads CASSFGSRGSYEQYF. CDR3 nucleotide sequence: TGTGCCAGCAGCTTTGGTTCGCGAGGTTCCTACGAGCAGTACTTC.

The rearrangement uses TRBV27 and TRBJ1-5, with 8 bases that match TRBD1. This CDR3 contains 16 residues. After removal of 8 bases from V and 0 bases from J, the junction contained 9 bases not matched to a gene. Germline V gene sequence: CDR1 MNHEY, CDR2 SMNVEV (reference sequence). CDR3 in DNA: TGTGCCAGCTCGCAGGACAGGGTAAATAGCAATCAGCCCCAGCATTTT. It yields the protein CASSQDRVNSNQPQHF.

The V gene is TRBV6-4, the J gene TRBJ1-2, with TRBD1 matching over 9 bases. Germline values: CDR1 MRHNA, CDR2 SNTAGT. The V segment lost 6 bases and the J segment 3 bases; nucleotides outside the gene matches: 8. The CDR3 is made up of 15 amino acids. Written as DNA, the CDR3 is TGTGCCAGCAGGGAACCGGGACAGGGCTACTATGGCTACACCTTC. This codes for CASREPGQGYYGYTF.

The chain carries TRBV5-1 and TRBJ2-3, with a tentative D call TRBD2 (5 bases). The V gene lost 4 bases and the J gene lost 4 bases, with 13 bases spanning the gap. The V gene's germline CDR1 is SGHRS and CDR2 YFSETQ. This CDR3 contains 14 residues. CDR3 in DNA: TGCGCCAGCAGCCCCCTGGCGGGTTCAGATACGCAGTATTTT. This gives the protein CASSPLAGSDTQYF.

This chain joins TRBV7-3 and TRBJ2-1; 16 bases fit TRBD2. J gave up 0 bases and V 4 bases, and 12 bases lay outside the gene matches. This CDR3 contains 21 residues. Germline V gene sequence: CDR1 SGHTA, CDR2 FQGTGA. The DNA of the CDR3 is TGTGCCAGCAGCTCGTTCCCTCCGGGACTAGCGGGAGGGAGCTCCTACAATGAGCAGTTCTTC. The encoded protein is CASSSFPPGLAGGSSYNEQFF. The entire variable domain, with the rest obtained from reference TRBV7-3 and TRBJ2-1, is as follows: GAGVSQTPSNKVTEKGKYVELRCDPISGHTALYWYRQSLGQGPEFLIYFQGTGAADDSGLPNDRFFAVRPEGSVSTLKIQRTERGDSAVYLCASSSFPPGLAGGSSYNEQFFGPGTRLTVL.

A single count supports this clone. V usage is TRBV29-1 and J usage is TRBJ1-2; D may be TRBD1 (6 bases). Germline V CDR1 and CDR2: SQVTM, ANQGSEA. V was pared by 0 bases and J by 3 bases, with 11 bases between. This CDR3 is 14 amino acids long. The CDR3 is CSVEEGAGDYGYTF. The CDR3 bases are TGCAGCGTTGAAGAGGGGGCGGGTGACTATGGCTACACCTTC. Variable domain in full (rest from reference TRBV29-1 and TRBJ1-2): SAVISQKPSRDICQRGTSLTIQCQVDSQVTMMFWYRQQPGQSLTLIATANQGSEATYESGFVIDKFPISRPNLTFSTLTVSNMSPEDSSIYLCSVEEGAGDYGYTFGSGTRLTVV.

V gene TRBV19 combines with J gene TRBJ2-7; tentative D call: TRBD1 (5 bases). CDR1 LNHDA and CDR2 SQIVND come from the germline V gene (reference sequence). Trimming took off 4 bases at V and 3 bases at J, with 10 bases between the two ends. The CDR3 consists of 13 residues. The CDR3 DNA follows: TGTGCCAGTAGTAACAGGTATGACTACGAGCAGTACTTC. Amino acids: CASSNRYDYEQYF.

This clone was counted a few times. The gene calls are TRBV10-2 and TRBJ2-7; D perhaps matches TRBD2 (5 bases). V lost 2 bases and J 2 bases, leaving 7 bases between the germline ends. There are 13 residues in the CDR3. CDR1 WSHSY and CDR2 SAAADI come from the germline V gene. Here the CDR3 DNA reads TGCGCCAGCAGTGAGGGAGGCCCCTACGAGCAGTACTTC. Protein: CASSEGGPYEQYF.

This CDR3 is CASMGQVPDTQYF. CDR3 nucleotides: TGTGCCAGCATGGGACAGGTACCAGATACGCAGTATTTT. The chain uses TRBV7-3 and TRBJ2-3, with TRBD1 matching 8 bases. Trimming removed 7 bases from V and 4 bases from J; junction bases left unmatched: 4. There are 13 residues in the CDR3. Germline V CDR1 and CDR2: SGHTA, FQGTGA. The full variable domain, rest sourced from reference TRBV7-3 and TRBJ2-3, is GAGVSQTPSNKVTEKGKYVELRCDPISGHTALYWYRQSLGQGPEFLIYFQGTGAADDSGLPNDRFFAVRPEGSVSTLKIQRTERGDSAVYLCASMGQVPDTQYFGPGTRLTVL.

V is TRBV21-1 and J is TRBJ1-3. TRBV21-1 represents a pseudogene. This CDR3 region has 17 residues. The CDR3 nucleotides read TGTGCCAGCAGCAAAGATGAGGGCAGTAGTCTTGGAAACACCATATATTTT. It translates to CASSKDEGSSLGNTIYF.

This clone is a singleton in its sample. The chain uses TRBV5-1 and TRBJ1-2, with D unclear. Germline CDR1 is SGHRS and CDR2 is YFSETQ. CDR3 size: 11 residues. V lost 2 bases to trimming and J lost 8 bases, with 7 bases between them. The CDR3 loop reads CASSLNGGYTF. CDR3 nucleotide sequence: TGCGCCAGCAGCTTAAACGGGGGCTACACCTTC. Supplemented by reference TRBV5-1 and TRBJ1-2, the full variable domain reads KAGVTQTPRYLIKTRGQQVTLSCSPISGHRSVSWYQQTPGQGLQFLFEYFSETQRNKGNFPGRFSGRQFSNSRSEMNVSTLELGDSALYLCASSLNGGYTFGSGTRLTVV.

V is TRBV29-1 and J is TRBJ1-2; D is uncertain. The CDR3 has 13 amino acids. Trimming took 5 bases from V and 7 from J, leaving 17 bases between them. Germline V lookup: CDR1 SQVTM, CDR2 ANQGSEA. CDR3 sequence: CSVPFYHDTGYTF. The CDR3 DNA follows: TGCAGCGTTCCCTTTTACCATGACACTGGCTACACCTTC.

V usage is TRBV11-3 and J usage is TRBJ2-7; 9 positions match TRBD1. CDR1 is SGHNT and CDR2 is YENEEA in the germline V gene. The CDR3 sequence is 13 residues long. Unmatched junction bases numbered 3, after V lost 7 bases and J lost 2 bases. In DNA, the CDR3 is TGTGCCAGCACACGGACAGGGGCCTACGAGCAGTACTTC. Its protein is CASTRTGAYEQYF.

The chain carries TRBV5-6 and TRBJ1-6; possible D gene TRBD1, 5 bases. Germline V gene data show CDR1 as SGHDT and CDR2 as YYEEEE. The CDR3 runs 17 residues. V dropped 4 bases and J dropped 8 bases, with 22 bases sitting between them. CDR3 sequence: CASSQRGTGGIYSPLHF. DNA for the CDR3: TGTGCCAGCAGCCAACGCGGGACCGGTGGGATTTATTCACCCCTCCACTTT.

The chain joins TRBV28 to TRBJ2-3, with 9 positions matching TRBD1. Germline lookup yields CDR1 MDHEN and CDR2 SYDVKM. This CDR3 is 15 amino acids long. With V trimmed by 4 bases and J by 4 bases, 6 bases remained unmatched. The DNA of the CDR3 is TGTGCCAGCAGTTCCATTACAGGGGGCTCAGATACGCAGTATTTT. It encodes CASSSITGGSDTQYF.

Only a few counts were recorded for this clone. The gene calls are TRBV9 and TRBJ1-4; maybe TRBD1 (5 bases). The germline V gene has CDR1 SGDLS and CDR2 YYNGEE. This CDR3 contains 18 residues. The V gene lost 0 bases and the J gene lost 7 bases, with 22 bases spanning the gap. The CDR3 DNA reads TGTGCCAGCAGCGTAGGGCCCCAAGGGCAGGGAGGCGGTGAAAAACTGTTTTTT. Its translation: CASSVGPQGQGGGEKLFF.

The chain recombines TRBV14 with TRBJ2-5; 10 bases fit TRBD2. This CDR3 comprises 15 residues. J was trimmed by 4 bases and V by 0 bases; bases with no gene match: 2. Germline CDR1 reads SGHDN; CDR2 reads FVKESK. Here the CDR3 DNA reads TGTGCCAGCAGCCAAGATATAGCGGGGGGAGAGACCCAGTACTTC. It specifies CASSQDIAGGETQYF.

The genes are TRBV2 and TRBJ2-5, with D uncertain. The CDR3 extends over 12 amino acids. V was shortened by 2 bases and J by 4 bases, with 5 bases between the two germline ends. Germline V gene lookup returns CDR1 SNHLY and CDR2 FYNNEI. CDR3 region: CASSELRETQYF. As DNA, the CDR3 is TGTGCCAGCAGTGAACTCAGAGAGACCCAGTACTTC.

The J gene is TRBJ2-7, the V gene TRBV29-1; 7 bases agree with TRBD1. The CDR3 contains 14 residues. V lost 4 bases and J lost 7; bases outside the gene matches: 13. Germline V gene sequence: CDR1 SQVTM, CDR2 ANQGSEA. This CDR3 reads CSVGTGASIREQYF. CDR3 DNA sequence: TGCAGCGTTGGCACAGGGGCCTCCATCCGTGAGCAGTACTTC.

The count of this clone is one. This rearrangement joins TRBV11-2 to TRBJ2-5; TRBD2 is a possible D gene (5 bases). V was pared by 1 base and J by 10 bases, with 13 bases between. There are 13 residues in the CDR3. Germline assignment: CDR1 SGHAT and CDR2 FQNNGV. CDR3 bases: TGTGCCAGCAGCTTAGGGCTCGCCGAGGGCCAGTACTTC. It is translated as CASSLGLAEGQYF.

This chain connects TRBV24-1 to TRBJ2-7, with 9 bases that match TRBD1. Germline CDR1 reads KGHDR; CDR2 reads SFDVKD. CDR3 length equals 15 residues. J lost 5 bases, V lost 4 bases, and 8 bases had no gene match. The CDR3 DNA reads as TGTGCCACCAGTGACCCCCGGGACAGGGATAACGAGCAGTACTTC. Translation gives CATSDPRDRDNEQYF.

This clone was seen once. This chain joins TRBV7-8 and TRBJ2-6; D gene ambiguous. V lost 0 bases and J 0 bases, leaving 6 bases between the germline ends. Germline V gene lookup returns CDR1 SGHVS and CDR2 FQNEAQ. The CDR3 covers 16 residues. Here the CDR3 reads CASSLAPFSGANVLTF. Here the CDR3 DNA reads TGTGCCAGCAGCTTAGCCCCGTTCTCTGGGGCCAACGTCCTGACTTTC.